This T cell receptor (beta chain) was captured by sequencing in a study of cytomegalovirus exposure and HLA in healthy donors. Study-wide points: The study put 150 or so TCR beta chains on its list as cytomegalovirus-associated. A later analysis by the authors found several of the most significant clusters apparently linked to common viral pathogens.

PCR primers comprised 60 Vbeta and 13 Jbeta primers. In the authors' workflow: Per a later analysis, the number of unique TCR beta chains was around 79 million, of which 9 million to 12 million were shared. Method: immunoSEQ multiplex PCR; TCRdb's copy keeps in-frame clones and lacks some. V, J and clone size derive from that table, while D and trimming were established from the DNA sequence. The sample lists approximately 160,000 clones; about 80% were seen once. A remark on this clone: Its antigen is still unknown.

The sequence was obtained from a man aged 18 to 29 in good health and CMV-seronegative. Sequencing was done on a sample of PBMCs.

In DNA form, the CDR3 reads TGCAGCGTTGAAGAACTGGGACAGTTGAACACTGAAGCTTTCTTT. Translating it yields CSVEELGQLNTEAFF. V gene TRBV29-1 combines with J gene TRBJ1-1; 7 nucleotides agree with TRBD1. Per germline, CDR1 SQVTM and CDR2 ANQGSEA. V lost 0 bases and J lost 0; bases outside the gene matches: 4. CDR3 length equals 15 residues.